This TCR beta chain originates from a study of shared clonotypes between healthy human individuals. Across the whole study: Each donor had three CD4 naive, three CD4 memory, two CD8 naive and one CD8 memory plate.

There were no recent acute infections or vaccinations among the donors, who were healthy HIV-negative adults. Naive CD4+ cells were CD45RA-selected; the remaining cells were memory. For this clone: As yet, its antigen is unknown.

Clones were sequenced by immunoSEQ multiplex PCR, and TCRdb holds only the in-frame ones, with some missing. The sample shows about 1.5 million clones, 95% to 99% of them seen only once. Findings and caveats of the study: Approximately 5.3% was the fraction of naive CD4 clonotypes found shared across a few donors.

Germline V gene sequence: CDR1 SGDLS, CDR2 YYNGEE. CDR3 length: 16 amino acids. V was pared by 0 bases and J by 8 bases, with 9 bases of the junction left unmatched. The sample was naive CD4+ T cells sorted from blood. The sample's subset: CD45RA+ positively selected. This chain joins TRBV9 and TRBJ2-1, with 9 nucleotides matching TRBD2. The TCR comes from a man between 25 and 39 years old in good health. In DNA, the CDR3 is TGTGCCAGCAGCGTAGGGGCTAGCGGGACCGGGGATGAGCAGTTCTTC. Translation gives CASSVGASGTGDEQFF.